This record looks at one T cell receptor (beta chain) sequence and its context. The table lists this clonotype with a few counts. Its antigen specificity is not known. Base qualities are not recorded, but no much larger clone differs from it by a single base. The sample was run on an Illumina HiSeq 1500. In-frame beta chains were kept once TCRdb had trimmed the public reads at Q25 with fastp and called clones with MiXCR. Rows merge per CDR3 protein into single entries with the most common DNA and genes. This sample gives roughly 990,000 distinct CDR3 sequences in total; more than 25% of them show up just once. The ten largest account for around 15% of the sample. The data originate from a study of T cell repertoires in cytomegalovirus infection (dated by TCRdb to between 2018 and 2021). Turning to the overall study: Peptide stimulations targeted recently identified HLA-C-restricted CMV epitopes, whose presentation resists viral immunomodulation, together with well-studied HLA-B-restricted epitopes. Donor HLA type was relevant to the analysis, as public TCR beta signatures indicated carriage of CMV infection together with the matching HLA type. Points the paper makes about the study in general: In the ex vivo response, HLA-C-restricted CMV-specific TCR beta clonotypes were dominant, and in two of eight donors the single most frequent clonotype came from this HLA-C-restricted group. Carriers of CMV infection plus the relevant HLA type were discriminated by the cumulative frequency of public TCR beta family members in the study cohort and in an independent approximately 350-donor cohort.

This specimen's treatment or condition label, interpreted: in vitro stimulation with specific CMV peptide epitopes to enrich CMV-specific T cells. V gives up 5 bases and J gives up 7 bases, and the segment between their germline ends measures 15 bases. The CDR3 starts with the cysteine, ends with the phenylalanine, and has 14 residues. Just the 42-base CDR3 DNA is kept, in frame starting at base 1. The germline V gene (reference sequence) supplies CDR1 LNHDA and CDR2 SQIVND. The chain is encoded by TRBV19 joined to TRBJ2-1; the D call could be TRBD1 or TRBD2, with each sharing 7 bases. Sequences were derived from cultured CD8+ T cells from PBMCs, sampled from culture after CMV antigen stimulation. The clonotype originates from a human donor in good health (CMV status not recorded). Some clones in this sample may be carry-over from other donors' samples. The CDR3 protein sequence reads: CASSDPGGGNEQFF. The DNA sequence is as follows: TGTGCCAGTAGTGACCCAGGGGGAGGGAATGAGCAGTTCTTC.